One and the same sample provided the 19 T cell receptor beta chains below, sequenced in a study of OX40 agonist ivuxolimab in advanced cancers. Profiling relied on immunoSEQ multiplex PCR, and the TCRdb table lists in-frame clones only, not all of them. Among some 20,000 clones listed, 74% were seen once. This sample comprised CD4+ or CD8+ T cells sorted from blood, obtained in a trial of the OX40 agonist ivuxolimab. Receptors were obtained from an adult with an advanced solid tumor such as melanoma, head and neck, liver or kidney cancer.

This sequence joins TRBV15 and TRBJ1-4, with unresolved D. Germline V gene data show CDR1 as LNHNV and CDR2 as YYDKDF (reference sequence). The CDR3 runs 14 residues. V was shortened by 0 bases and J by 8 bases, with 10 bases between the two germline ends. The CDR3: CATSRDRIEEKLFF. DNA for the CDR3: TGTGCCACCAGCAGAGATCGGATAGAGGAAAAACTGTTTTTT.

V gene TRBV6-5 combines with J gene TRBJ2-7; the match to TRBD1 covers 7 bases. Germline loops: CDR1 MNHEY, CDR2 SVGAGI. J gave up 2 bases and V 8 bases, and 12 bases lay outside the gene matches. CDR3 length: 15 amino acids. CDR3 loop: CASASDRANPYEQYF. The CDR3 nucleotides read TGTGCCAGCGCATCAGACAGGGCAAACCCCTACGAGCAGTACTTC.

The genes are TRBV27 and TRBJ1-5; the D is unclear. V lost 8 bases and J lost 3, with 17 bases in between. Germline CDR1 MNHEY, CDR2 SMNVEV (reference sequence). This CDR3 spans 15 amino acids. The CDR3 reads CASSNGGRYNQPQHF. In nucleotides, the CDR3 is TGTGCCAGCTCCAATGGTGGCCGCTACAATCAGCCCCAGCATTTT.

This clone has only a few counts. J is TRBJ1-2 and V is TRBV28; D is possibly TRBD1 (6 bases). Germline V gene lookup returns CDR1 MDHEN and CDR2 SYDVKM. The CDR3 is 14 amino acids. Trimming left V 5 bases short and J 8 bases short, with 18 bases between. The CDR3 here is CASSTLAGDNGYTF. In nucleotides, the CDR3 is TGTGCCAGCAGTACATTGGCAGGGGACAACGGCTACACCTTC.

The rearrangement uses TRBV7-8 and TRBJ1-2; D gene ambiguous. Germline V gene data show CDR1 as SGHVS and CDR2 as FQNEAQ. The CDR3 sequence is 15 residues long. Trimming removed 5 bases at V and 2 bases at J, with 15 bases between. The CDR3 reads CASSLGSSANYGYTF. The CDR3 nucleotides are TGTGCCAGCAGCCTAGGGTCTTCCGCAAACTATGGCTACACCTTC.

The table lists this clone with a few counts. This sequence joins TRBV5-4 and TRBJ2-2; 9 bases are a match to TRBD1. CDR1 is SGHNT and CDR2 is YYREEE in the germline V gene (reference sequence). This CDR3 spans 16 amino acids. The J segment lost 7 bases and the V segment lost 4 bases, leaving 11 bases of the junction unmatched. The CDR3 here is CASSQQGAHRVGELFF. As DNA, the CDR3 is TGTGCCAGCAGCCAACAGGGGGCGCATCGCGTCGGGGAGCTGTTTTTT.

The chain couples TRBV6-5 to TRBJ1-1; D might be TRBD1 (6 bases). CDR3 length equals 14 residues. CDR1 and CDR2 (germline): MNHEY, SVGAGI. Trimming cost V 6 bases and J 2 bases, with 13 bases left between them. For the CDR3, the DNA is TGTGCCAGCAGCGAACCAGGGGCAAACACTGAAGCTTTCTTT. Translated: CASSEPGANTEAFF.

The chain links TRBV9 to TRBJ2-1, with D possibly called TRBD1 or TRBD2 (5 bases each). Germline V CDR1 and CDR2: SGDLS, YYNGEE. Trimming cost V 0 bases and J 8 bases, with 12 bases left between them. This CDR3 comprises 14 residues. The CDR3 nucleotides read TGTGCCAGCAGCGTAGGACCGCTGGGGGATGAGCAGTTCTTC. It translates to CASSVGPLGDEQFF.

The CDR3 reads CASSEKPPGDYPEDDEQFF. CDR3 DNA sequence: TGTGCCAGCAGTGAGAAACCCCCCGGGGACTACCCGGAGGACGATGAGCAGTTCTTC. This chain connects TRBV28 to TRBJ2-1; TRBD2 matches at 7 bases. Looked up from germline, CDR1 is MDHEN and CDR2 is SYDVKM. Trimming cost V 5 bases and J 8 bases; bases outside gene matches: 24. The CDR3 loop spans 19 amino acids.

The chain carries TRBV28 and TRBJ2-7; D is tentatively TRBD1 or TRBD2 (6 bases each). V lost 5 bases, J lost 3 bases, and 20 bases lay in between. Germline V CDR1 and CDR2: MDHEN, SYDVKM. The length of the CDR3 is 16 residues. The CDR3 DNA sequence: TGTGCCAGCAGTATCCCCTACGGAGGGGGAGTCTACGAGCAGTACTTC. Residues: CASSIPYGGGVYEQYF.

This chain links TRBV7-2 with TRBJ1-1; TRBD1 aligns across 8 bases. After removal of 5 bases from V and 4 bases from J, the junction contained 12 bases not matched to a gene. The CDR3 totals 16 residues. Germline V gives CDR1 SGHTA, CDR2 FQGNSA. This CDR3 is CASSPGTGRRTTEAFF. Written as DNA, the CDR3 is TGTGCCAGCAGCCCCGGGACAGGACGGCGAACCACTGAAGCTTTCTTT.

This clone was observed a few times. DNA of the CDR3: TGTGCCAGCAGTTTTTACGACAGCACTGAAGCTTTCTTT. Its translation: CASSFYDSTEAFF. V gene TRBV27 combines with J gene TRBJ1-1, with D perhaps matching TRBD1 (5 bases). Germline loops: CDR1 MNHEY, CDR2 SMNVEV (reference sequence). V lost 3 bases and J 4 bases, leaving 9 bases between the germline ends. The CDR3 runs 13 residues.

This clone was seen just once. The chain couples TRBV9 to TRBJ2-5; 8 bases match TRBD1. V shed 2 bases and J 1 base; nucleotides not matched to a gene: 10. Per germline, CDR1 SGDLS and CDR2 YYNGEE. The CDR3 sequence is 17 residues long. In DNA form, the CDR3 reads TGTGCCAGCAGCGTCTTGGGCGGGACAGGACTCCAAGAGACCCAGTACTTC. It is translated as CASSVLGGTGLQETQYF.

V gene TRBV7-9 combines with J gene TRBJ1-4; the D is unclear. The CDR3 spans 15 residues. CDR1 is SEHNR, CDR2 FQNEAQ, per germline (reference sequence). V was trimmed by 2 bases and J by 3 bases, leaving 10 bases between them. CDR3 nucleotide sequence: TGTGCCAGCAGCTTATCTCAGAGTGCTAATGAAAAACTGTTTTTT. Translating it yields CASSLSQSANEKLFF.

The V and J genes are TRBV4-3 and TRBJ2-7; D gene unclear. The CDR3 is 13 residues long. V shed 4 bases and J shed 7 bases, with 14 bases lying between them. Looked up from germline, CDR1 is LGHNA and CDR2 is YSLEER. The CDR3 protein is CASSPSTTGEQYF. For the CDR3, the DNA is TGCGCCAGCAGCCCCTCAACCACTGGTGAGCAGTACTTC.

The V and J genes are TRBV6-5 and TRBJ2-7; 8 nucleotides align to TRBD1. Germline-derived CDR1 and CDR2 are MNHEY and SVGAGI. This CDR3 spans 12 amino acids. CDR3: CAVGRGLDEQYF. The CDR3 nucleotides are TGTGCAGTAGGCAGGGGGCTGGACGAGCAGTACTTC.

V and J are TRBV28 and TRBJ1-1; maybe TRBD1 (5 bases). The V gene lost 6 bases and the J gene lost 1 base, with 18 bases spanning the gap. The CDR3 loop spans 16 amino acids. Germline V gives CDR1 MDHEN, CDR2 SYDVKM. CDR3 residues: CASSPTPGGRNTEAFF. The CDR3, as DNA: TGTGCCAGCAGCCCGACTCCTGGGGGTAGGAACACTGAAGCTTTCTTT.

CDR3 sequence (DNA): TGTGCCAGCAGTTACTCGTGGGGAAACACCATATATTTT. It specifies CASSYSWGNTIYF. The gene calls are TRBV6-5 and TRBJ1-3; D is uncertain. The CDR3 spans 13 residues. Trimming left V 0 bases short and J 4 bases short, with 4 bases between. Germline V lookup: CDR1 MNHEY, CDR2 SVGAGI.

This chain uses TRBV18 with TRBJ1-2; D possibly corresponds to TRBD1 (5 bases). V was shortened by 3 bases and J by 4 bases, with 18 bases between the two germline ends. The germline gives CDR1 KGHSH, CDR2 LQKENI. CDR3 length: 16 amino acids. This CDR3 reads CASSPIRQIQFYGYTF. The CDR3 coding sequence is TGTGCCAGCTCACCGATACGACAGATTCAATTCTATGGCTACACCTTC.